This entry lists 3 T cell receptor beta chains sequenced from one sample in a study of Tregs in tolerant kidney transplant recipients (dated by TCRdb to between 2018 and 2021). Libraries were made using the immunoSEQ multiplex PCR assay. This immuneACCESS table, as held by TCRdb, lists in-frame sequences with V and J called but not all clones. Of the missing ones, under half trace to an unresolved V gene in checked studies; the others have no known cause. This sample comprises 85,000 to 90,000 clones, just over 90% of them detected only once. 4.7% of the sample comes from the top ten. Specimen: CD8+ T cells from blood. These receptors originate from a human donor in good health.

CDR3 DNA sequence: TGTGCCAGCAGCCCCGGGACGATCTCCTACGAGCAGTACTTC. Its protein is CASSPGTISYEQYF. The chain joins TRBV9 to TRBJ2-7; D possibly matches TRBD1 or TRBD2 (5 bases each). The germline gives CDR1 SGDLS, CDR2 YYNGEE. There are 14 residues in the CDR3. V lost 4 bases and J lost 0, with 11 bases in between.

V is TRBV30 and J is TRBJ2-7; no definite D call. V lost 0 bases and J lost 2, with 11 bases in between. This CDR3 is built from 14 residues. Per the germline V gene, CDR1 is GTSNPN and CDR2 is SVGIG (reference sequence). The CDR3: CAWSVTFGPYEQYF. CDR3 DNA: TGTGCCTGGAGTGTCACTTTTGGCCCCTACGAGCAGTACTTC. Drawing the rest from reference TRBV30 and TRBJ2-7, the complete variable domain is SQTIHQWPATLVQPVGSPLSLECTVEGTSNPNLYWYRQAAGRGLQLLFYSVGIGQISSEVPQNLSASRPQDRQFILSSKKLLLSDSGFYLCAWSVTFGPYEQYFGPGTRLTVT.

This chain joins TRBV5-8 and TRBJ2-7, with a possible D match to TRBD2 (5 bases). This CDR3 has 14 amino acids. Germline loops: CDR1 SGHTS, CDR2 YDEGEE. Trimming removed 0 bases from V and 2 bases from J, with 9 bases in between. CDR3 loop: CASSLEVGTYEQYF. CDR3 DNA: TGTGCCAGCAGCTTGGAGGTCGGGACCTACGAGCAGTACTTC.